This entry lists 32 T cell receptor beta chains sequenced from one sample in a study of response to subunit inactivated influenza vaccine. MiXCR, run by TCRdb on the RT-PCR reads, gives a single entry per CDR3 protein. Of hundreds of thousands of distinct CDR3 sequences listed, approximately 15% were seen once; the top ten hold approximately 7.6%. Here the sequenced sample was PBMCs from blood, taken roughly 2 weeks before vaccination. These receptors all come from a man aged 50-59 years who received an inactivated influenza vaccine.

This clonotype showed up just a few times. The J gene is TRBJ2-7, the V gene TRBV29-1; D unclear. CDR1 is SQVTM, CDR2 ANQGSEA, per germline. The CDR3 spans 15 residues. Trimming removed 1 base from V and 0 bases from J, with 13 bases in between. CDR3 region: CSVEVGRSRSYEQYF. The CDR3 bases are TGCAGCGTTGAAGTTGGCAGATCCCGCTCCTACGAGCAGTACTTC.

The gene calls are TRBV5-6 and TRBJ2-3; D may be TRBD1 (7 bases). This CDR3 spans 16 amino acids. Germline assignment: CDR1 SGHDT and CDR2 YYEEEE. V lost 1 base and J lost 2, with 14 bases in between. Here the CDR3 DNA reads TGTGCCAGCAGCTTGTTCGGAGGGGGCGTCACAGATACGCAGTATTTT. Protein product: CASSLFGGGVTDTQYF.

The chain links TRBV12-3 or TRBV12-4 to TRBJ1-5; 8 nucleotides align to TRBD1. The CDR3 runs 15 residues. V shed 6 bases and J 4 bases; nucleotides not matched to a gene: 8. For the CDR3, the DNA is TGTGCCAGCAGGGAATCAGGGGGCCGAAATCAGCCCCAGCATTTT. Amino acids: CASRESGGRNQPQHF.

The sample holds many counts of this clonotype. The chain links TRBV28 to TRBJ2-2; D may be TRBD1 or TRBD2 (5 bases each). This CDR3 contains 17 residues. From germline, CDR1 is MDHEN and CDR2 SYDVKM. Trimming took 2 bases from V and 7 from J, leaving 20 bases between them. As DNA, the CDR3 is TGTGCCAGCAGTTTAGGGTTGGGGCCTAGTCGGGACGGGGAGCTGTTTTTT. Translated, it gives CASSLGLGPSRDGELFF.

The gene calls are TRBV28 and TRBJ2-1, with unresolved D. Germline V CDR1 and CDR2: MDHEN, SYDVKM. V shed 1 base and J shed 13 bases, with 17 bases lying between them. The CDR3 contains 14 residues. As DNA, the CDR3 is TGTGCCAGCAGTTTATCTCTTTTTGACCGTGATCAGTTCTTC. It codes for CASSLSLFDRDQFF.

This clonotype was seen only a few times. CDR3 sequence reads: CASSSTGGEQFF. The CDR3 coding sequence is TGTGCCAGCAGTTCGACAGGAGGTGAGCAGTTCTTC. This sequence joins TRBV12-3 or TRBV12-4 and TRBJ2-1, with D possibly matching TRBD1 (6 bases). This CDR3 contains 12 residues. V shed 4 bases and J shed 9 bases, with 10 bases lying between them.

V usage is TRBV20-1 and J usage is TRBJ2-1, with 8 positions matching TRBD2. The J call is in doubt because the DNA end fits TRBJ2-7 better. Germline V gives CDR1 DFQATT, CDR2 SNEGSKA (reference sequence). The CDR3 has 16 amino acids. This CDR3 reads CSARAPGGSHYNEQYF. CDR3 nucleotides: TGCAGTGCTAGAGCCCCGGGGGGGAGTCACTACAATGAGCAGTACTTC.

The CDR3 region is CASSFVANQPQHF. Written as DNA, the CDR3 is TGTGCCAGCAGTTTTGTGGCTAATCAGCCCCAGCATTTT. The rearrangement links TRBV12-3 or TRBV12-4 to TRBJ1-5, with no clear D. Trimming pared 3 bases from V and 4 bases from J, leaving 7 bases between. The CDR3 has 13 amino acids.

This clonotype was counted many times. V usage is TRBV18 and J usage is TRBJ2-4; D is perhaps TRBD1 (5 bases). V dropped 8 bases and J dropped 3 bases, with 17 bases sitting between them. The germline CDR1 and CDR2 sequences are KGHSH and LQKENI. The CDR3 spans 15 residues. CDR3 in amino acids: CASAPPQGSKNIQYF. CDR3 bases: TGTGCCAGCGCCCCCCCGCAGGGAAGCAAAAACATTCAGTACTTC. The entire variable domain, with the rest obtained from reference TRBV18 and TRBJ2-4, is as follows: NAGVMQNPRHLVRRRGQEARLRCSPMKGHSHVYWYRQLPEEGLKFMVYLQKENIIDESGMPKERFSAEFPKEGPSILRIQQVVRGDSAAYFCASAPPQGSKNIQYFGAGTRLSVL.

The sample holds a few counts of this clonotype. This sequence joins TRBV5-1 and TRBJ1-2, with TRBD1 as a possible D gene (6 bases). Germline assignment: CDR1 SGHRS and CDR2 YFSETQ. The germline V and J ends were trimmed by 1 base and 3 bases, with 10 bases remaining between them. This CDR3 is built from 14 residues. CDR3 protein: CASSLLNRDYGYTF. CDR3 sequence (DNA): TGCGCCAGCAGCTTGTTGAACAGGGACTATGGCTACACCTTC.

This rearrangement joins TRBV28 to TRBJ2-1; 10 bases fit TRBD2. Trimming at V came to 4 bases and at J to 1 base, leaving 10 bases not matched to a gene. Germline V lookup: CDR1 MDHEN, CDR2 SYDVKM. This CDR3 is built from 18 residues. The chain's CDR3 is CASSSRGGAGGSYNEQFF. The CDR3 nucleotides are TGTGCCAGCAGTTCCCGGGGAGGAGCGGGGGGGTCCTACAATGAGCAGTTCTTC.

The V gene is TRBV27, the J gene TRBJ2-1; tentatively, D is TRBD2 (5 bases). Trimming shortened V by 2 bases and J by 2 bases, and 10 bases separated the two germline ends. The CDR3 has 15 amino acids. CDR1 and CDR2 from the germline V gene are MNHEY and SMNVEV (reference sequence). For the CDR3, the DNA is TGTGCCAGCAGTTTAGAGGGAGTGGCCTACAATGAGCAGTTCTTC. Translated, it gives CASSLEGVAYNEQFF.

CDR3 amino acids: CASSALYNAGTNNEQFF. The CDR3 DNA reads TGCGCCAGCAGCGCTCTCTATAACGCGGGGACTAACAATGAGCAGTTCTTC. The chain recombines TRBV5-1 with TRBJ2-1, with 7 nucleotides matching TRBD2. The germline V gene has CDR1 SGHRS and CDR2 YFSETQ. This CDR3 is built from 17 residues. V gave up 4 bases and J gave up 5 bases; unmatched junction bases: 15.

Only a few counts were recorded for this clonotype. The chain has TRBV7-8 and TRBJ2-7, with 9 bases lining up with TRBD1. V lost 4 bases to trimming and J lost 2 bases; unmatched junction nucleotides: 6. Germline V gives CDR1 SGHVS, CDR2 FQNEAQ. CDR3 length: 15 residues. CDR3 sequence reads: CASSWRRTGAYEQYF. The CDR3 DNA is TGTGCCAGCAGCTGGCGCCGGACAGGGGCCTACGAGCAGTACTTC.

This clonotype was picked up a small number of times. V usage is TRBV7-9 and J usage is TRBJ2-5, with D perhaps TRBD2 (6 bases). The V gene lost 5 bases and the J gene lost 4 bases, with 23 bases spanning the gap. Germline values: CDR1 SEHNR, CDR2 FQNEAQ (reference sequence). The CDR3 contains 17 residues. The CDR3 region is CASSTHRGTRKRETQYF. For the CDR3, the DNA is TGTGCCAGCAGCACACACCGTGGGACTCGAAAGCGAGAGACCCAGTACTTC. Filled out from reference TRBV7-9 and TRBJ2-5, the complete variable domain reads DTGVSQNPRHKITKRGQNVTFRCDPISEHNRLYWYRQTLGQGPEFLTYFQNEAQLEKSRLLSDRFSAERPKGSFSTLEIQRTEQGDSAMYLCASSTHRGTRKRETQYFGPGTRLLVL.

The CDR3 region has the DNA TGCAGTGCTAGTGGGGGGAATGAAAAACTGTTTTTT. Its protein is CSASGGNEKLFF. The chain has TRBV20-1 and TRBJ1-4; TRBD1 is a possible D gene (5 bases). The germline CDR1 and CDR2 sequences are DFQATT and SNEGSKA (reference sequence). V was trimmed by 3 bases and J by 5 bases, leaving 7 bases between them. The CDR3 has 12 residues.

The chain joins TRBV7-9 to TRBJ2-2, with TRBD2 matching over 7 bases. The germline CDR1 and CDR2 sequences are SEHNR and FQNEAQ (reference sequence). V lost 0 bases to trimming and J lost 5 bases; unmatched junction nucleotides: 6. There are 16 residues in the CDR3. CDR3 nucleotides: TGTGCCAGCAGCTTAGCAGGACTAGAGGCAACCGGGGAGCTGTTTTTT. Amino acid sequence: CASSLAGLEATGELFF.

This clonotype was observed a handful of times. The chain combines TRBV12-3 or TRBV12-4 with TRBJ2-7; D is unresolved. V dropped 7 bases and J dropped 2 bases, with 18 bases sitting between them. CDR3 length: 15 amino acids. Written as DNA, the CDR3 is TGTGCCAGCAACCCGACCGGGTACCAGGCCTACGAGCAGTACTTC. It is translated as CASNPTGYQAYEQYF.

This clonotype was detected many times. The chain links TRBV15 to TRBJ2-1; no clear D. Per germline, CDR1 LNHNV and CDR2 YYDKDF (reference sequence). V was cut by 1 base and J by 4 bases, with 11 bases left in between. The CDR3 covers 15 residues. CDR3 loop: CATSRGGTLYNEQFF. CDR3 DNA sequence: TGTGCCACCAGCAGAGGCGGTACCTTATACAATGAGCAGTTCTTC.

The chain employs TRBV14 and TRBJ2-1, with a weak D call TRBD1 (6 bases). Per the germline V gene, CDR1 is SGHDN and CDR2 is FVKESK. The CDR3 loop spans 13 amino acids. The V end was cut by 1 base, the J end by 9 bases, with 10 bases between. The CDR3 reads CASSQVGASEQFF. CDR3 nucleotide sequence: TGTGCCAGCAGCCAAGTGGGGGCTAGTGAGCAGTTCTTC. Variable domain in full (rest from reference TRBV14 and TRBJ2-1): EAGVTQFPSHSVIEKGQTVTLRCDPISGHDNLYWYRRVMGKEIKFLLHFVKESKQDESGMPNNRFLAERTGGTYSTLKVQPAELEDSGVYFCASSQVGASEQFFGPGTRLTVL.

The chain is built from TRBV4-3 and TRBJ2-1; D call uncertain. The CDR3 extends over 16 amino acids. Per the germline V gene, CDR1 is LGHNA and CDR2 is YSLEER. With 5 bases removed from V and 2 bases from J, the gap between germline ends came to 16 bases. CDR3 region: CASSISSGGAYNEQFF. In DNA form, the CDR3 reads TGCGCCAGCAGCATAAGCTCGGGCGGCGCCTACAATGAGCAGTTCTTC.

This clonotype has a handful of counts. This chain connects TRBV11-2 to TRBJ2-5; 9 bases are shared with TRBD2. Germline loops: CDR1 SGHAT, CDR2 FQNNGV. Trimming cost V 1 base and J 5 bases; bases outside gene matches: 5. The CDR3 is made up of 15 amino acids. CDR3 nucleotides: TGTGCCAGCAGCTTAGGACTAGCGGTAATGGAGACCCAGTACTTC. It encodes CASSLGLAVMETQYF.

Ten or more counts support this clonotype. This chain links TRBV7-8 with TRBJ2-7; no reliable D call. Germline V gene lookup returns CDR1 SGHVS and CDR2 FQNEAQ. V lost 1 base to trimming and J lost 3 bases, with 7 bases between them. The CDR3 length is 13 residues. The DNA for the CDR3 is TGTGCCAGCAGCTTAGTGGGTCTCTACGAGCAGTACTTC. Translating it yields CASSLVGLYEQYF.

V and J are TRBV5-1 and TRBJ2-7; D gene unclear. The V gene's germline CDR1 is SGHRS and CDR2 YFSETQ. CDR3 size: 14 residues. Trimming removed 5 bases at V and 3 bases at J, with 15 bases between. CDR3 sequence: CASSAMVEGYEQYF. Here the CDR3 DNA reads TGCGCCAGCAGTGCTATGGTCGAAGGCTACGAGCAGTACTTC.

V usage is TRBV5-1 and J usage is TRBJ2-1; 9 bases map to TRBD2. Germline V gene data show CDR1 as SGHRS and CDR2 as YFSETQ. CDR3 length: 14 residues. Losses at the gene ends were 4 bases for V and 6 bases for J; bases not matched to a gene: 5. This CDR3 reads CASSPTAGGNEQFF. CDR3 nucleotides: TGCGCCAGCAGCCCGACAGCGGGAGGCAATGAGCAGTTCTTC. The entire variable domain, with the rest obtained from reference TRBV5-1 and TRBJ2-1, is as follows: KAGVTQTPRYLIKTRGQQVTLSCSPISGHRSVSWYQQTPGQGLQFLFEYFSETQRNKGNFPGRFSGRQFSNSRSEMNVSTLELGDSALYLCASSPTAGGNEQFFGPGTRLTVL.

The chain recombines TRBV20-1 with TRBJ2-2; 9 bases match TRBD1. The V and J ends lost 0 bases and 0 bases, in that order; junction bases with no gene match: 11. Germline assignment: CDR1 DFQATT and CDR2 SNEGSKA (reference sequence). The CDR3 covers 19 residues. CDR3 sequence: CSARDLGTGPFSNTGELFF. Here the CDR3 DNA reads TGCAGTGCTAGAGATTTGGGGACAGGGCCCTTTTCGAACACCGGGGAGCTGTTTTTT.

The sample holds many counts of this clonotype. The chain recombines TRBV6-1 with TRBJ2-1; D may match TRBD1 or TRBD2 (5 bases each). Germline V lookup: CDR1 MNHNS, CDR2 SASEGT. The CDR3 is made up of 14 amino acids. V lost 8 bases, J lost 8 bases, and 19 bases lay in between. The CDR3 nucleotides read TGTGCCAGCCGCCCTCGGGACGCCCTTTATGAGCAGTTCTTC. This gives the protein CASRPRDALYEQFF.

This clonotype has ten or more counts. The genes are TRBV7-8 and TRBJ1-5; no clear D. This CDR3 is 13 amino acids long. V shed 4 bases and J shed 7 bases, with 11 bases lying between them. Germline V gene lookup returns CDR1 SGHVS and CDR2 FQNEAQ. The CDR3 DNA sequence: TGTGCCAGCAGCTCTGGGTTTGTGCAGCCCCAGCATTTT. It encodes CASSSGFVQPQHF. The whole variable domain, remainder taken from reference TRBV7-8 and TRBJ1-5, is GAGVSQSPRYKVAKRGQDVALRCDPISGHVSLFWYQQALGQGPEFLTYFQNEAQLDKSGLPSDRFFAERPEGSVSTLKIQRTQQEDSAVYLCASSSGFVQPQHFGDGTRLSIL.

This clonotype was counted a few times. The V and J genes are TRBV7-8 and TRBJ2-3; the D call may be TRBD1 or TRBD2 (5 bases each). Trimming stripped 5 bases from V and 4 bases from J, with 16 bases between. Germline V gene lookup returns CDR1 SGHVS and CDR2 FQNEAQ. This CDR3 is built from 15 residues. CDR3 DNA: TGTGCCAGCAGCCCGGGACGGACGCCGCCAGATACGCAGTATTTT. The encoded protein is CASSPGRTPPDTQYF.

V and J are TRBV28 and TRBJ2-1; TRBD2 aligns across 9 bases. Looked up from germline, CDR1 is MDHEN and CDR2 is SYDVKM. V lost 5 bases to trimming and J lost 2 bases; unmatched junction nucleotides: 1. The length of the CDR3 is 14 residues. The DNA for the CDR3 is TGTGCCAGCAGTATAGCGGGAGCCTACAATGAGCAGTTCTTC. It translates to CASSIAGAYNEQFF.

This clonotype was counted a few times. V gene TRBV2 combines with J gene TRBJ1-2; a possible D gene is TRBD1 (6 bases). V lost 2 bases, J lost 8 bases, and 18 bases lay in between. The CDR3 sequence is 15 residues long. Germline V gives CDR1 SNHLY, CDR2 FYNNEI. Here the CDR3 DNA reads TGTGCCAGCAGTGAACAAAGGGGGGCCGTCGGGGGCTACACCTTC. This encodes CASSEQRGAVGGYTF.

This clonotype occurred a few times. The V and J genes are TRBV7-9 and TRBJ2-5, with D perhaps matching TRBD2 (6 bases). Trimming left V 0 bases short and J 1 base short, with 15 bases between. Germline values: CDR1 SEHNR, CDR2 FQNEAQ (reference sequence). The CDR3 runs 17 residues. The CDR3 is CASSLALFPGLQETQYF. The CDR3 coding sequence is TGTGCCAGCAGCTTAGCATTGTTCCCGGGACTCCAAGAGACCCAGTACTTC. Full variable domain (rest looked up from reference TRBV7-9 and TRBJ2-5): DTGVSQNPRHKITKRGQNVTFRCDPISEHNRLYWYRQTLGQGPEFLTYFQNEAQLEKSRLLSDRFSAERPKGSFSTLEIQRTEQGDSAMYLCASSLALFPGLQETQYFGPGTRLLVL.